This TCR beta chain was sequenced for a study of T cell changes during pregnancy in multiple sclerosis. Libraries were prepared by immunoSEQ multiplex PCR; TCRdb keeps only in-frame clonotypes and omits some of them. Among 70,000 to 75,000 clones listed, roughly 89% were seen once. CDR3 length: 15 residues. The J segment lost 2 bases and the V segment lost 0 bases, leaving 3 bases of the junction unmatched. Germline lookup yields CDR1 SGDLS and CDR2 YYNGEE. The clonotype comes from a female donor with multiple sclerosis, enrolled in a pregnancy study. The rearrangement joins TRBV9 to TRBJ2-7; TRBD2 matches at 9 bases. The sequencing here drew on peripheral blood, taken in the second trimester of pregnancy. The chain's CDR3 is CASSVGGGGAYEQYF. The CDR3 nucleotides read TGTGCCAGCAGCGTAGGCGGCGGGGGGGCCTACGAGCAGTACTTC.